This T cell receptor beta chain was sequenced for a study of blood T cell repertoires in COVID-19. Study as a whole: Researchers got acute and convalescent COVID-19 samples from the United States, Italy and Spain. Sources were T cells, B-cell-depleted T cells, or PBMCs; the material itself was cDNA or gDNA.

Assignment of participants to cohorts was predicated upon participant-reported clinical history. In the source study's methods: From reference gene primer amplification, estimates of nucleated cell counts were derived. TCRdb keeps only in-frame clones here, not all; method: immunoSEQ multiplex PCR. For V, J and clone size, that table is used; D and trimming come from the DNA. The table includes a few hundred thousand clones, around 87% detected once. The sequencing sample was made of PBMCs or T cells enriched from blood (not recorded which). The receptor was derived from a man younger than 40 who had recovered from COVID-19.

CDR3: CASKTGVWADTQYF. In nucleotides, the CDR3 is TGTGCCAGCAAAACAGGGGTTTGGGCAGATACGCAGTATTTT. The rearrangement uses TRBV7-9 and TRBJ2-3, with 7 bases matching TRBD1. This CDR3 spans 14 amino acids. Germline CDR1 reads SEHNR; CDR2 reads FQNEAQ (reference sequence). V trimming: 7 bases; J trimming: 4 bases; junction bases outside the gene matches: 8.